The 32 T cell receptor beta chains presented below share a single source sample, sequenced in a study of cytomegalovirus exposure and HLA in healthy donors. Use of 60 Vbeta and 13 Jbeta primers characterized the PCR. Clones were read by immunoSEQ multiplex PCR, and TCRdb kept only the in-frame ones, dropping some. The data show about 130,000 clones, with over 70% seen just once and about 1.8% held by the top ten. Sequencing input: PBMCs. All receptors derive from a woman between 35 and 50 years old in good health and CMV-seronegative.

The chain recombines TRBV28 with TRBJ1-2; 8 nucleotides agree with TRBD1. This CDR3 has 16 residues. The junction had 9 bases not matched to a gene; V was cut back by 0 bases and J by 6 bases. Germline CDR1 is MDHEN and CDR2 is SYDVKM. This chain's CDR3 is CASSLWDRVNSHGYTF. The CDR3 DNA is TGTGCCAGCAGTTTATGGGACAGGGTAAATAGCCATGGCTACACCTTC.

The chain employs TRBV2 and TRBJ2-7; 7 nucleotides align to TRBD1. Per germline, CDR1 SNHLY and CDR2 FYNNEI. The J segment lost 4 bases and the V segment lost 6 bases, leaving 3 bases of the junction unmatched. The CDR3 covers 12 residues. CDR3 sequence (DNA): TGTGCCAGCAGGACACAGGGGTACGAGCAGTACTTC. Translation: CASRTQGYEQYF. Full variable domain (rest looked up from reference TRBV2 and TRBJ2-7): EPEVTQTPSHQVTQMGQEVILRCVPISNHLYFYWYRQILGQKVEFLVSFYNNEISEKSEIFDDQFSVERPDGSNFTLKIRSTKLEDSAMYFCASRTQGYEQYFGPGTRLTVT.

CDR3 in amino acids: CASSFRESYEQYF. Here the CDR3 DNA reads TGTGCCAGCAGTTTTCGGGAAAGCTACGAGCAGTACTTC. J is TRBJ2-7 and V is TRBV6-5; tentatively, D is TRBD2 (5 bases). Trimming pared 4 bases from V and 3 bases from J, leaving 10 bases between. The CDR3 consists of 13 residues. Germline CDR1 is MNHEY and CDR2 is SVGAGI.

This rearrangement joins TRBV7-9 to TRBJ2-1; 7 nucleotides line up with TRBD1. The CDR3 is 11 amino acids. CDR1 SEHNR and CDR2 FQNEAQ come from the germline V gene (reference sequence). The ends lost 5 bases at V and 14 bases at J; junction bases unmatched: 6. This CDR3 reads CASSLGQREFF. CDR3 DNA: TGTGCCAGCAGCCTGGGACAGCGCGAGTTCTTC.

The chain links TRBV28 to TRBJ1-5; no reliable D call. Germline-derived CDR1 and CDR2 are MDHEN and SYDVKM. This CDR3 has 16 amino acids. Trimming shortened V by 2 bases and J by 1 base, and 12 bases separated the two germline ends. The CDR3 nucleotides are TGTGCCAGCAGTTTAGAGGGTAGGAGGAGCAATCAGCCCCAGCATTTT. Translating it yields CASSLEGRRSNQPQHF.

A few counts support this clone. The chain joins TRBV7-3 to TRBJ1-1; 8 nucleotides align to TRBD1. The CDR3 contains 14 residues. The junction had 3 bases not matched to a gene; V was cut back by 5 bases and J by 1 base. The germline V gene has CDR1 SGHTA and CDR2 FQGTGA. As DNA, the CDR3 is TGTGCCAGCAGCCTCGGACAGGGGAACACTGAAGCTTTCTTT. Protein sequence: CASSLGQGNTEAFF.

The rearrangement uses TRBV7-8 and TRBJ1-4, with 7 bases lining up with TRBD1. Germline-derived CDR1 and CDR2 are SGHVS and FQNEAQ. This CDR3 has 17 residues. Losses at the gene ends were 3 bases for V and 7 bases for J; bases not matched to a gene: 14. CDR3 sequence (DNA): TGTGCCAGCAGCTTTCCCACCCCCCCACAGGGGTTTGAAAAACTGTTTTTT. Translated, it gives CASSFPTPPQGFEKLFF.

The V and J genes are TRBV19 and TRBJ2-1; possible D gene TRBD2, 5 bases. The germline CDR1 and CDR2 sequences are LNHDA and SQIVND (reference sequence). The CDR3 sequence is 15 residues long. Between the trimmed V and J ends, which lost 6 bases and 0 bases, there was a span of 12 bases. The CDR3 nucleotides read TGTGCCAGTAGGGAGGACCGCAGCTCCTACAATGAGCAGTTCTTC. Translation: CASREDRSSYNEQFF.

This chain links TRBV4-1 with TRBJ1-1; D unresolved. The CDR3 spans 16 residues. Germline V gene lookup returns CDR1 MGHRA and CDR2 YSYEKL. Trimming cost V 0 bases and J 0 bases, with 11 bases left between them. CDR3 nucleotide sequence: TGCGCCAGCAGCCAAGATCGGTGGGAGGTGAACACTGAAGCTTTCTTT. It codes for CASSQDRWEVNTEAFF.

The genes are TRBV27 and TRBJ2-6, with D perhaps matching TRBD1 (6 bases). In germline, CDR1 is MNHEY, CDR2 SMNVEV (reference sequence). This CDR3 spans 16 amino acids. V was shortened by 4 bases and J by 4 bases, with 14 bases between the two germline ends. The CDR3 nucleotides read TGTGCCAGCAGTTCGTCCGGGACAATCGGGGCCAACGTCCTGACTTTC. It specifies CASSSSGTIGANVLTF.

The chain is built from TRBV21-1 and TRBJ2-1; the DNA was not used to check the table's D call, TRBD2. TRBV21-1 is classified as a pseudogene. The CDR3 length is 15 residues. Written as DNA, the CDR3 is TGTGCCAGCAGGGTTAGCGGGGGGGCCGAAAATGAGCAGTTCTTC. Translation gives CASRVSGGAENEQFF.

This clone was counted a few times. This chain joins TRBV30 and TRBJ1-3; D perhaps matches TRBD1 (6 bases). Germline V gives CDR1 GTSNPN, CDR2 SVGIG (reference sequence). The CDR3 totals 15 residues. V lost 2 bases to trimming and J lost 1 base, with 12 bases between them. The CDR3 reads CAWSRQAGSGNTIYF. The CDR3 region has the DNA TGTGCCTGGAGTAGACAGGCCGGTTCTGGAAACACCATATATTTT. Looking up the rest from reference TRBV30 and TRBJ1-3 gives the full variable domain: SQTIHQWPATLVQPVGSPLSLECTVEGTSNPNLYWYRQAAGRGLQLLFYSVGIGQISSEVPQNLSASRPQDRQFILSSKKLLLSDSGFYLCAWSRQAGSGNTIYFGEGSWLTVV.

This chain joins TRBV11-2 and TRBJ2-1; D possibly corresponds to TRBD1 (5 bases). The CDR3 sequence is 13 residues long. CDR1 is SGHAT, CDR2 FQNNGV, per germline. The V end lost 5 bases, the J end lost 5 bases, and 10 bases lay between the germline ends. The CDR3 region is CASSMGPDNEQFF. As DNA, the CDR3 is TGTGCCAGCAGCATGGGGCCCGACAATGAGCAGTTCTTC. Using reference TRBV11-2 and TRBJ2-1 for the parts outside the CDR3, the full variable domain is EAGVAQSPRYKIIEKRQSVAFWCNPISGHATLYWYQQILGQGPKLLIQFQNNGVVDDSQLPKDRFSAERLKGVDSTLKIQPAKLEDSAVYLCASSMGPDNEQFFGPGTRLTVL.

The chain employs TRBV6-5 and TRBJ2-2, with no clear D. The CDR3 extends over 15 amino acids. Trimming stripped 2 bases from V and 2 bases from J, with 9 bases between. Germline loops: CDR1 MNHEY, CDR2 SVGAGI. CDR3 coding DNA: TGTGCCAGCAGTTACGCGACTTCCAACACCGGGGAGCTGTTTTTT. Translating it yields CASSYATSNTGELFF.

The sample holds a few counts of this clone. The junction shows a germline mismatch at one end, possibly a read error. V and J are TRBV28 and TRBJ2-4; 8 nucleotides line up with TRBD1. The CDR3 is 16 amino acids. Germline values: CDR1 MDHEN, CDR2 SYDVKM. The CDR3 coding sequence is TGTGCCAGCAGCCCTCAGGGGGCTATGGCCAAAAACAGTCAGTACTTC. Amino acid sequence: CASSPQGAMAKNSQYF. The full variable domain, rest sourced from reference TRBV28 and TRBJ2-4, is DVKVTQSSRYLVKRTGEKVFLECVQDMDHENMFWYRQDPGLGLRLIYFSYDVKMKEKGDIPEGYSVSREKKERFSLILESASTNQTSMYLCASSPQGAMAKNSQYFGAGTRLSVL.

The chain combines TRBV4-2 with TRBJ1-2, with TRBD1 as a possible D gene (5 bases). CDR1 LGHNA and CDR2 YNFKEQ come from the germline V gene. The CDR3 has 15 amino acids. V gave up 0 bases and J gave up 8 bases, with 16 bases separating them. The CDR3 reads CASSQDWAGEGGYTF. The CDR3 nucleotides read TGTGCCAGCAGCCAAGATTGGGCGGGGGAGGGGGGCTACACCTTC.

Of note for this clone: Different DNA sequences within this sample yield the same CDR3. This rearrangement joins TRBV10-1 to TRBJ1-1; no definite D call. Germline V lookup: CDR1 WNHNN, CDR2 SYGVQD (reference sequence). Trimming removed 0 bases from V and 1 base from J, with 6 bases in between. This CDR3 has 14 amino acids. CDR3 residues: CASSESSGNTEAFF. The CDR3 DNA reads TGCGCCAGCAGTGAGTCCTCGGGGAACACTGAAGCTTTCTTT.

This chain uses TRBV9 with TRBJ1-1, with no clear D. Trimming cost V 0 bases and J 4 bases, with 7 bases left between them. Germline assignment: CDR1 SGDLS and CDR2 YYNGEE. This CDR3 is 13 amino acids long. Written as DNA, the CDR3 is TGTGCCAGCAGCGTAGGGGAGGTCACTGAAGCTTTCTTT. Protein sequence: CASSVGEVTEAFF.

The CDR3 DNA reads TGTGCCAGCAGCTTAGTATTTTCAGGGTTTTATGAAAAACTGTTTTTT. Protein sequence: CASSLVFSGFYEKLFF. The gene calls are TRBV7-8 and TRBJ1-4; D may be TRBD1 (5 bases). The CDR3 totals 16 residues. Looked up from germline, CDR1 is SGHVS and CDR2 is FQNEAQ. The V end lost 1 base, the J end lost 6 bases, and 15 bases lay between the germline ends.

The V gene is TRBV4-1, the J gene TRBJ2-3; 10 bases are shared with TRBD2. V shed 0 bases, J shed 0 bases, and the junction held 9 bases outside the gene matches. This CDR3 has 19 amino acids. Germline lookup yields CDR1 MGHRA and CDR2 YSYEKL. This chain's CDR3 is CASSQDNLAGVGSTDTQYF. CDR3 sequence (DNA): TGCGCCAGCAGCCAAGATAATCTAGCGGGAGTTGGTAGCACAGATACGCAGTATTTT.

This clone showed up just a few times. V gene TRBV19 combines with J gene TRBJ1-6; 7 nucleotides agree with TRBD1. The CDR3 length is 14 residues. Trimming cost V 3 bases and J 14 bases; bases outside gene matches: 10. Germline loops: CDR1 LNHDA, CDR2 SQIVND (reference sequence). CDR3 sequence: CASSIQGVQGSLHF. The CDR3 DNA reads TGTGCCAGTAGTATTCAGGGGGTACAGGGATCCCTCCACTTT. Full variable domain (remainder filled in from reference TRBV19 and TRBJ1-6): DGGITQSPKYLFRKEGQNVTLSCEQNLNHDAMYWYRQDPGQGLRLIYYSQIVNDFQKGDIAEGYSVSREKKESFPLTVTSAQKNPTAFYLCASSIQGVQGSLHFGNGTRLTVT.

The rearrangement joins TRBV18 to TRBJ1-2; TRBD1 agrees at 9 bases. The CDR3 extends over 17 amino acids. CDR1 and CDR2 from the germline V gene are KGHSH and LQKENI. With V trimmed by 4 bases and J by 5 bases, 14 bases remained unmatched. This CDR3 is CASSLRTGAGVLYGYTF. The DNA of the CDR3 is TGTGCCAGCTCACTACGGACAGGGGCAGGGGTATTGTATGGCTACACCTTC.

This clone was seen a few times. The CDR3 protein is CASSLSAQRSTEAFF. DNA of the CDR3: TGTGCCAGCAGTTTATCGGCCCAGCGTAGCACTGAAGCTTTCTTT. The rearrangement joins TRBV27 to TRBJ1-1, with D hard to call. The CDR3 spans 15 residues. V gave up 0 bases and J gave up 4 bases, with 12 bases separating them. The V gene's germline CDR1 is MNHEY and CDR2 SMNVEV (reference sequence).

This rearrangement joins TRBV2 to TRBJ2-3, with 7 nucleotides matching TRBD1. V shed 3 bases, J shed 2 bases, and the junction held 11 bases outside the gene matches. This CDR3 contains 17 residues. Germline loops: CDR1 SNHLY, CDR2 FYNNEI. For the CDR3, the DNA is TGTGCCAGCAGTGAGCCCCGGGACAGTGCTAACACAGATACGCAGTATTTT. Its protein is CASSEPRDSANTDTQYF.

The chain uses TRBV5-1 and TRBJ2-7; a weak D match, TRBD2 (6 bases). V was cut by 4 bases and J by 6 bases, with 17 bases left in between. CDR3 length: 14 residues. Germline V CDR1 and CDR2: SGHRS, YFSETQ. Here the CDR3 reads CASSAGPSSGEQYF. Here the CDR3 DNA reads TGCGCCAGCAGCGCGGGACCGTCCTCGGGCGAGCAGTACTTC.

This sequence joins TRBV30 and TRBJ2-1, with D possibly matching TRBD1 (5 bases). V was clipped by 0 bases and J by 9 bases, with 21 bases between them. The CDR3 sequence is 16 residues long. Germline V gene sequence: CDR1 GTSNPN, CDR2 SVGIG (reference sequence). CDR3 sequence reads: CAWSVGLGPQGVEQFF. In nucleotides, the CDR3 is TGTGCCTGGAGTGTGGGTCTGGGGCCTCAAGGGGTTGAGCAGTTCTTC.

The chain employs TRBV14 and TRBJ2-3; 8 nucleotides match TRBD2. CDR1 is SGHDN and CDR2 is FVKESK in the germline V gene. J gave up 2 bases and V 3 bases, and 13 bases lay outside the gene matches. The CDR3 totals 18 residues. CDR3: CASSQDPIAGSFTDTQYF. DNA for the CDR3: TGTGCCAGCAGCCAGGATCCTATAGCGGGGTCCTTCACAGATACGCAGTATTTT.

In this sample, this clone turned up a few times. The J gene is TRBJ1-1, the V gene TRBV10-3, with 7 bases lining up with TRBD1. After removal of 10 bases from V and 2 bases from J, the junction contained 10 bases not matched to a gene. CDR1 and CDR2 (germline): ENHRY, SYGVKD. The CDR3 loop spans 14 amino acids. The CDR3 loop reads CATIKGAGNTEAFF. The DNA for the CDR3 is TGTGCCACCATAAAGGGGGCGGGAAACACTGAAGCTTTCTTT.

The chain carries TRBV18 and TRBJ1-1, with 9 bases lining up with TRBD1. CDR1 and CDR2 (germline): KGHSH, LQKENI. There are 17 residues in the CDR3. J was trimmed by 1 base and V by 5 bases; bases with no gene match: 11. The CDR3 DNA follows: TGTGCCAGCTCAAGACGACAGGGGGTAAATGGGAACACTGAAGCTTTCTTT. The encoded protein is CASSRRQGVNGNTEAFF.

This sequence joins TRBV7-9 and TRBJ1-4; a possible D gene is TRBD1 (5 bases). Germline V CDR1 and CDR2: SEHNR, FQNEAQ (reference sequence). The germline V and J ends were trimmed by 5 bases and 3 bases, with 13 bases remaining between them. The CDR3 is 15 amino acids. The CDR3 loop is CASSPMDTANEKLFF. The CDR3 region has the DNA TGTGCCAGCAGCCCCATGGACACCGCTAATGAAAAACTGTTTTTT.

The V gene is TRBV7-9, the J gene TRBJ1-1; tentative D call: TRBD1 (6 bases). CDR3 length equals 13 residues. With 6 bases removed from V and 9 bases from J, the gap between germline ends came to 17 bases. Germline values: CDR1 SEHNR, CDR2 FQNEAQ (reference sequence). In DNA form, the CDR3 reads TGTGCCAGCAGTTATTCTTCAGGGGAAAAAGCTTTCTTT. Amino acid sequence: CASSYSSGEKAFF.

The CDR3 protein is CASTRRGGQETQYF. The CDR3 nucleotides read TGTGCCAGCACCCGCCGCGGGGGCCAAGAGACCCAGTACTTC. V gene TRBV2 combines with J gene TRBJ2-5; 7 nucleotides match TRBD2. Trimming at V came to 7 bases and at J to 1 base, leaving 6 bases not matched to a gene. This CDR3 spans 14 amino acids. CDR1 SNHLY and CDR2 FYNNEI come from the germline V gene. The full variable domain, rest sourced from reference TRBV2 and TRBJ2-5, is EPEVTQTPSHQVTQMGQEVILRCVPISNHLYFYWYRQILGQKVEFLVSFYNNEISEKSEIFDDQFSVERPDGSNFTLKIRSTKLEDSAMYFCASTRRGGQETQYFGPGTRLLVL.